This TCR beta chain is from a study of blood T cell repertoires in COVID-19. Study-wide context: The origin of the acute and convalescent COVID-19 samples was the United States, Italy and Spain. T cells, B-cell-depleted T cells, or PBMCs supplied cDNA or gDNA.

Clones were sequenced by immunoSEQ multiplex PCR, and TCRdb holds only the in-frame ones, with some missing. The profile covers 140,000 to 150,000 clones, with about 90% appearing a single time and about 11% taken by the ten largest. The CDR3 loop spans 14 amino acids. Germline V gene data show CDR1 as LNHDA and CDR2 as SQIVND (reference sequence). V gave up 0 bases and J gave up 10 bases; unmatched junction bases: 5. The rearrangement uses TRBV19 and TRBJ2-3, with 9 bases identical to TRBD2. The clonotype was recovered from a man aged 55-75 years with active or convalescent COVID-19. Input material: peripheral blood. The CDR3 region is CASSIDSLAGSQYF. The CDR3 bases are TGTGCCAGTAGTATAGATTCTCTAGCGGGATCGCAGTATTTT.